One and the same sample provided the 27 T cell receptor beta chains below, sequenced in a study of T-cell reconstitution after alpha-beta-depleted transplantation in children. Unique molecular identifiers tagged the TCRbeta library. TCRdb reanalysed the PCR reads using MiXCR and keeps one entry per CDR3 protein. The repertoire includes more than 200,000 distinct CDR3 sequences, roughly a sixth of them detected once, and about 39% sits in the top ten. The starting material was PBMCs, mostly from graft donor cells, obtained 360 days after TCRalphabeta/CD19-depleted stem cell transplant. All receptors come from a male patient aged 2 to 9 who had a stem cell transplant for acute lymphoblastic leukemia, so the T cells may come from the graft donor.

The V gene is TRBV19, the J gene TRBJ2-7; the D is unclear. V was shortened by 8 bases and J by 5 bases, with 7 bases between the two germline ends. The germline V gene encodes CDR1 LNHDA and CDR2 SQIVND (reference sequence). This CDR3 is built from 10 residues. The CDR3 spells CASRFHEQYF. CDR3 in DNA: TGTGCCAGTCGGTTCCACGAGCAGTACTTC.

V is TRBV9 and J is TRBJ1-2; D is uncertain. Between the trimmed V and J ends, which lost 5 bases and 4 bases, there was a span of 12 bases. Germline V CDR1 and CDR2: SGDLS, YYNGEE. CDR3 length: 13 residues. CDR3 protein: CASSDWSLYGYTF. CDR3 bases: TGTGCCAGCAGTGACTGGAGCCTCTATGGCTACACCTTC.

The CDR3 sequence is CASSPDKGQSYEQYF. The CDR3 DNA follows: TGTGCCAGCTCACCGGACAAAGGGCAATCCTACGAGCAGTACTTC. This chain joins TRBV18 and TRBJ2-7; D perhaps matches TRBD1 (5 bases). The CDR3 length is 15 residues. Deletions cut 3 bases from V and 1 base from J, with 13 bases between. Germline V CDR1 and CDR2: KGHSH, LQKENI.

This chain links TRBV5-5 with TRBJ2-7; a weak D match, TRBD2 (5 bases). CDR1 SGHKS and CDR2 YYEKEE come from the germline V gene (reference sequence). The CDR3 has 15 amino acids. The V end was cut by 0 bases, the J end by 3 bases, with 13 bases between. CDR3 amino acids: CASSLGVLAGYEQYF. For the CDR3, the DNA is TGTGCCAGCAGCTTGGGGGTGCTAGCAGGCTACGAGCAGTACTTC.

This clonotype turned up a few times. The V gene is TRBV7-9, the J gene TRBJ2-5; 8 positions match TRBD1. CDR1 and CDR2 from the germline V gene are SEHNR and FQNEAQ (reference sequence). This CDR3 contains 15 residues. V lost 5 bases to trimming and J lost 1 base; unmatched junction nucleotides: 6. The CDR3 reads CASSRADRGQETQYF. The CDR3 nucleotides are TGTGCCAGCAGCCGCGCAGACAGGGGCCAAGAGACCCAGTACTTC.

This clonotype was detected only once. The chain recombines TRBV7-2 with TRBJ2-3, with D maybe TRBD1 (5 bases). Germline V lookup: CDR1 SGHTA, CDR2 FQGNSA. The CDR3 has 15 amino acids. Trimming pared 5 bases from V and 2 bases from J, leaving 14 bases between. This CDR3 is CASSLRQKPTDTQYF. In nucleotides, the CDR3 is TGTGCCAGCAGCCTCCGACAGAAACCCACAGATACGCAGTATTTT.

The rearrangement links TRBV20-1 to TRBJ1-4; 7 bases match TRBD1. The germline V gene encodes CDR1 DFQATT and CDR2 SNEGSKA (reference sequence). The CDR3 consists of 13 residues. J gave up 10 bases and V 3 bases, and 8 bases lay outside the gene matches. CDR3 in DNA: TGCAGTGCTAGCCCTAACTCAGGGGGAAAACTGTTTTTT. Amino acid sequence: CSASPNSGGKLFF.

This clonotype showed up just a few times. The rearrangement uses TRBV5-1 and TRBJ2-3, with 10 bases lining up with TRBD2. CDR3 length: 15 residues. The trim removed 2 bases at V and 9 bases at J, leaving 9 bases unmatched. Germline V gene sequence: CDR1 SGHRS, CDR2 YFSETQ. The CDR3 region has the DNA TGCGCCAGCAGCTTCTATAGCGGGAGGACTGAGACGCAGTATTTT. It specifies CASSFYSGRTETQYF.

As regards this clonotype: At one end the junction does not follow the germline gene, possibly because of a read error. The genes are TRBV28 and TRBJ2-2, with TRBD2 matching over 15 bases. This CDR3 contains 20 residues. Germline V CDR1 and CDR2: MDHEN, SYDVKM. Here the CDR3 reads CASSLSGLAGGPGNTGELFF. The DNA for the CDR3 is TGTGCCAGCAGCTTATCGGGACTAGCGGGGGGCCCAGGGAACACCGGGGAGCTGTTTTTT.

This clonotype was detected only a few times. The chain uses TRBV10-3 and TRBJ1-1; D not certain. V was clipped by 11 bases and J by 3 bases, with 13 bases between them. Germline V gives CDR1 ENHRY, CDR2 SYGVKD. CDR3 length equals 12 residues. The CDR3 here is CAVGAGDTEAFF. CDR3 nucleotide sequence: TGTGCCGTCGGAGCCGGGGACACTGAAGCTTTCTTT.

V gene TRBV20-1 combines with J gene TRBJ2-5, with D perhaps TRBD1 (5 bases). The CDR3 has 14 amino acids. Germline CDR1 and CDR2: DFQATT and SNEGSKA (reference sequence). Between the trimmed V and J ends, which lost 6 bases and 5 bases, there was a span of 19 bases. This CDR3 reads CSAPVQTVGETQYF. CDR3 bases: TGCAGTGCCCCGGTGCAGACAGTGGGGGAGACCCAGTACTTC.

In its sample, this clonotype was seen a few times. V gene TRBV6-2 or TRBV6-3 combines with J gene TRBJ2-2; possible D gene TRBD2, 5 bases. Trimming took off 10 bases at V and 3 bases at J, with 27 bases between the two ends. CDR3 length: 18 amino acids. Germline V gene sequence: CDR1 MNHEY, CDR2 SVGEGT. Here the CDR3 reads CATKSAKQARRDTGELFF. Written as DNA, the CDR3 is TGTGCCACCAAGTCCGCCAAGCAGGCCAGGCGGGACACCGGGGAGCTGTTTTTT.

This chain joins TRBV4-3 and TRBJ2-3; weak D call: TRBD2 (6 bases). Germline assignment: CDR1 LGHNA and CDR2 YSLEER. Trimming removed 4 bases from V and 2 bases from J, with 13 bases in between. The CDR3 totals 15 residues. CDR3 sequence reads: CASSLQTGVTDTQYF. For the CDR3, the DNA is TGCGCCAGCAGCCTACAAACGGGAGTCACAGATACGCAGTATTTT.

There are a few counts of this clonotype. The chain uses TRBV12-3 or TRBV12-4 and TRBJ2-4; a weak D match, TRBD2 (5 bases). V was cut by 1 base and J by 3 bases, with 10 bases left in between. The CDR3 has 15 amino acids. CDR3 sequence (DNA): TGTGCCAGCAGTTTAGTCTCCGGGGTCAAAAACATTCAGTACTTC. This gives the protein CASSLVSGVKNIQYF.

The rearrangement uses TRBV7-9 and TRBJ2-5, with D perhaps TRBD1 or TRBD2 (5 bases each). The CDR3 is 17 residues long. CDR1 and CDR2 from the germline V gene are SEHNR and FQNEAQ (reference sequence). The V gene lost 5 bases and the J gene lost 4 bases, with 23 bases spanning the gap. This CDR3 is CASSRTGTALIGETQYF. CDR3 DNA sequence: TGTGCCAGCAGCAGAACCGGGACGGCGCTGATTGGAGAGACCCAGTACTTC.

This clonotype was picked up a small number of times. V usage is TRBV7-2 and J usage is TRBJ1-5, with D possibly TRBD1 on 5 matching bases. V shed 7 bases and J shed 0 bases, with 13 bases lying between them. CDR3 length equals 15 residues. Germline loops: CDR1 SGHTA, CDR2 FQGNSA. Here the CDR3 DNA reads TGTGCCAGCAACCCAGGGCTCTATAGCAATCAGCCCCAGCATTTT. It yields the protein CASNPGLYSNQPQHF.

This clonotype was detected only a few times. The chain combines TRBV19 with TRBJ1-1; D ambiguous. The CDR3 runs 12 residues. Trimming stripped 1 base from V and 9 bases from J, with 9 bases between. CDR1 is LNHDA and CDR2 is SQIVND in the germline V gene (reference sequence). The CDR3 region is CASSIGLSQAFF. In DNA form, the CDR3 reads TGTGCCAGTAGTATAGGTCTAAGCCAAGCTTTCTTT.

The rearrangement joins TRBV6-2 or TRBV6-3 to TRBJ2-7; D gene ambiguous. Per the germline V gene, CDR1 is MNHEY and CDR2 is SVGEGT. V was pared by 2 bases and J by 2 bases, with 10 bases between. This CDR3 spans 14 amino acids. For the CDR3, the DNA is TGTGCCAGCAGTTACGAGAGCCGGACCTACGAGCAGTACTTC. This gives the protein CASSYESRTYEQYF.

In its sample, this clonotype was seen a few times. The rearrangement joins TRBV12-3 or TRBV12-4 to TRBJ2-2; TRBD1 might be the D (5 bases). The CDR3 has 16 residues. Trimming cost V 6 bases and J 7 bases, with 21 bases left between them. The CDR3 DNA reads as TGTGCCAGCAGGCCCGGTCGGCAGGGTGTCGGCGGGGAGCTGTTTTTT. It yields the protein CASRPGRQGVGGELFF.

The table lists this clonotype with a few counts. CDR3 amino acids: CAISVATGELFF. CDR3 DNA: TGTGCCATCAGTGTGGCGACCGGGGAGCTGTTTTTT. V and J are TRBV10-3 and TRBJ2-2; no clear D. The CDR3 length is 12 residues. Germline CDR1 ENHRY, CDR2 SYGVKD. The ends were cut back, 4 bases at V and 5 bases at J, with 5 bases in the middle.

This clonotype was counted a few times. The chain carries TRBV27 and TRBJ2-7; the match to TRBD1 covers 8 bases. Germline-derived CDR1 and CDR2 are MNHEY and SMNVEV (reference sequence). CDR3 length equals 15 residues. J gave up 2 bases and V 5 bases, and 8 bases lay outside the gene matches. The DNA of the CDR3 is TGTGCCAGCAGTCCAAGGACAGGGATGCCCTACGAGCAGTACTTC. Its protein is CASSPRTGMPYEQYF.

This clonotype was counted a few times. The V gene is TRBV20-1, the J gene TRBJ2-1, with a tentative D call TRBD1 (5 bases). CDR3 length equals 14 residues. Germline V CDR1 and CDR2: DFQATT, SNEGSKA (reference sequence). The germline V and J ends were trimmed by 3 bases and 4 bases, with 13 bases remaining between them. CDR3 protein: CSASVLSGYNEQFF. CDR3 in DNA: TGCAGTGCTAGTGTATTGTCAGGGTACAATGAGCAGTTCTTC.

This clonotype was detected only a few times. This chain uses TRBV5-1 with TRBJ2-5; D ambiguous. Germline V CDR1 and CDR2: SGHRS, YFSETQ. Trimming shortened V by 1 base and J by 1 base, and 11 bases separated the two germline ends. The CDR3 totals 15 residues. In nucleotides, the CDR3 is TGCGCCAGCAGCTTGAGGAAGAATCTCCAAGAGACCCAGTACTTC. As protein: CASSLRKNLQETQYF.

This rearrangement joins TRBV5-1 to TRBJ1-1; the match to TRBD1 covers 7 bases. The V and J ends lost 4 bases and 0 bases, in that order; junction bases with no gene match: 6. The CDR3 runs 15 residues. Germline lookup yields CDR1 SGHRS and CDR2 YFSETQ. The CDR3 here is CASSPGGTVNTEAFF. In nucleotides, the CDR3 is TGCGCCAGCAGCCCGGGAGGGACAGTGAACACTGAAGCTTTCTTT.

V usage is TRBV11-2 and J usage is TRBJ2-1, with D perhaps assigned TRBD1 or TRBD2 (5 bases each). The V and J ends lost 0 bases and 0 bases respectively, with 18 bases between them. This CDR3 has 19 residues. Germline-derived CDR1 and CDR2 are SGHAT and FQNNGV. The CDR3 is CASSLEGVGLGSSYNEQFF. Here the CDR3 DNA reads TGTGCCAGCAGCTTAGAGGGGGTGGGCTTGGGGAGCTCCTACAATGAGCAGTTCTTC.

There are a few counts of this clonotype. The chain uses TRBV29-1 and TRBJ1-1; D remains unclear. V lost 7 bases and J lost 1, with 4 bases in between. CDR1 and CDR2 (germline): SQVTM, ANQGSEA. CDR3 length: 10 amino acids. CDR3 sequence: CSGRNTEAFF. DNA of the CDR3: TGCAGCGGACGGAACACTGAAGCTTTCTTT.

The chain couples TRBV5-1 to TRBJ2-7; possible D gene TRBD1, 5 bases. The CDR3 contains 18 residues. Germline CDR1 SGHRS, CDR2 YFSETQ. V gave up 4 bases and J gave up 0 bases, with 23 bases separating them. The CDR3 nucleotides read TGCGCCAGCAGCCAACGTGCCCTAGGACACATAAGCTCCTACGAGCAGTACTTC. This codes for CASSQRALGHISSYEQYF.